This T cell receptor beta chain was recovered during a study of shared clonotypes between healthy human individuals. Whole-study results and caveats: The represented genetic and exposure-history diversity was limited by the small number of donors.

With respect to this clone: Its target is unknown.

A deep-level run was used for the assay. Over several immunoSEQ plates, each subset's genomic DNA was distributed in even portions. Per the original methods: Junction-only sequences without quality scores were provided by ImmunoSEQ, so filtering was different. Some clones are missing from TCRdb's copy, which holds only in-frame ones; the method was immunoSEQ multiplex PCR. V and J calls plus clone size are reproduced from that table; the DNA served to infer D and trimming. The repertoire consists of approximately 92,000 clones, with roughly three quarters occurring once and the leading ten covering roughly 50%. This TCR was recovered from a man aged 25 to 45 in good health. The sequencing sample was made of memory CD8+ T cells sorted from blood. Noted subset: CD45RO+ cells pooled with CCR7-negative TemRA cells.

CDR3 bases: TGTGCCAGCAGTAGAAGAGGGCGGGACAATGAGCAGTTCTTC. Amino acid sequence: CASSRRGRDNEQFF. The genes are TRBV7-2 and TRBJ2-1, with D maybe TRBD2 (5 bases). Germline V gives CDR1 SGHTA, CDR2 FQGNSA. This CDR3 spans 14 amino acids. V gave up 6 bases and J gave up 5 bases, with 14 bases separating them.